The 14 T cell receptor beta chains below come from one sample, sequenced in a study of T cell repertoires in cytomegalovirus infection. Each CDR3 protein gets one entry after TCRdb re-called the reads with MiXCR. The sample includes 210,000 or so distinct CDR3 sequences, 6.5% of them seen just once. Specimen: PBMCs. The origin of the receptors is a human donor in good health (CMV status not recorded). Some clones in this sample may be carry-over from other donors' samples.

This clonotype has at least ten counts. The chain uses TRBV2 and TRBJ1-2; D ambiguous. V was clipped by 1 base and J by 8 bases, with 11 bases between them. Germline CDR1 and CDR2: SNHLY and FYNNEI. This CDR3 spans 13 amino acids. The CDR3 loop is CASSEGPLGGYTF. The CDR3, as DNA: TGTGCCAGCAGTGAAGGACCCCTCGGGGGCTACACCTTC. The full variable domain, in which reference TRBV2 and TRBJ1-2 provide the parts outside the CDR3, is EPEVTQTPSHQVTQMGQEVILRCVPISNHLYFYWYRQILGQKVEFLVSFYNNEISEKSEIFDDQFSVERPDGSNFTLKIRSTKLEDSAMYFCASSEGPLGGYTFGSGTRLTVV.

This clonotype was detected ten times or more. In DNA form, the CDR3 reads TGTGCCAGCAGTTACCACCGACAGGGAGTCTACAATGAGCAGTTCTTC. Protein product: CASSYHRQGVYNEQFF. The rearrangement links TRBV6-2 or TRBV6-3 to TRBJ2-1; TRBD1 matches 7 bases. Germline V gene lookup returns CDR1 MNHEY and CDR2 SVGEGT. The junction had 7 bases not matched to a gene; V was cut back by 2 bases and J by 3 bases. The CDR3 length is 16 residues.

This clonotype was observed many times. The chain combines TRBV4-3 with TRBJ1-6, with a weak D call TRBD1 (6 bases). Deletions cut 3 bases from V and 6 bases from J, with 15 bases between. The CDR3 loop spans 16 amino acids. The germline V gene has CDR1 LGHNA and CDR2 YSLEER. The CDR3 sequence is CASSQDGTPINSPLHF. In DNA form, the CDR3 reads TGCGCCAGCAGCCAGGACGGGACACCGATTAATTCACCCCTCCACTTT.

The sample holds many counts of this clonotype. The V and J genes are TRBV19 and TRBJ2-1, with TRBD2 matching over 8 bases. Germline-derived CDR1 and CDR2 are LNHDA and SQIVND (reference sequence). With V trimmed by 4 bases and J by 4 bases, 6 bases remained unmatched. This CDR3 region has 15 residues. The CDR3 region has the DNA TGTGCCAGTAGTAAGGGCGGGGGGAGTTACAATGAGCAGTTCTTC. This sequence encodes CASSKGGGSYNEQFF.

The sample holds many counts of this clonotype. The chain uses TRBV6-2 or TRBV6-3 and TRBJ2-7; 10 positions match TRBD1. V gave up 6 bases and J gave up 5 bases; unmatched junction bases: 13. The V gene's germline CDR1 is MNHEY and CDR2 SVGEGT. The CDR3 is 16 amino acids. Here the CDR3 DNA reads TGTGCCAGCAGAAAAAACCGGGACAGGGGAGACCACGAGCAGTACTTC. It yields the protein CASRKNRDRGDHEQYF.

This clonotype was recorded many times. The chain recombines TRBV4-3 with TRBJ2-7, with D possibly being TRBD1 or TRBD2 (5 bases each). Per germline, CDR1 LGHNA and CDR2 YSLEER. V was shortened by 4 bases and J by 2 bases, with 15 bases between the two germline ends. The CDR3 is 15 amino acids. The CDR3 DNA reads TGCGCCAGCAGCCCCGGGACCGTGACAGCCTACGAGCAGTACTTC. Translated: CASSPGTVTAYEQYF.

The chain links TRBV14 to TRBJ2-7, with 7 positions matching TRBD2. Germline lookup yields CDR1 SGHDN and CDR2 FVKESK. Trimming removed 4 bases from V and 6 bases from J; junction bases left unmatched: 6. The CDR3 totals 13 residues. The CDR3 spells CASSLTGGGEQYF. CDR3 DNA: TGTGCCAGCAGCCTCACCGGCGGGGGCGAGCAGTACTTC.

This clonotype was picked up many times. CDR3 sequence: CASSQSRFNYGYTF. The CDR3 DNA follows: TGTGCCAGCAGCCAATCCCGTTTCAACTATGGCTACACCTTC. The J gene is TRBJ1-2, the V gene TRBV7-2; D not certain. From germline, CDR1 is SGHTA and CDR2 FQGNSA. V lost 5 bases, J lost 2 bases, and 12 bases lay in between. The CDR3 spans 14 residues.

The gene calls are TRBV19 and TRBJ2-4, with D possibly called TRBD1 or TRBD2 (6 bases each). This CDR3 is 14 amino acids long. Trimming pared 1 base from V and 10 bases from J, leaving 14 bases between. From germline, CDR1 is LNHDA and CDR2 SQIVND (reference sequence). DNA for the CDR3: TGTGCCAGTAGTATAGGGGGGGCGGGAACTATTCAGTACTTC. Amino acids: CASSIGGAGTIQYF.

This clonotype was counted between two and nine times. The V call is TRBV20-1, the J call TRBJ1-1, with a possible D match to TRBD1 (5 bases). CDR1 DFQATT and CDR2 SNEGSKA come from the germline V gene (reference sequence). The CDR3 extends over 14 amino acids. The ends were cut back, 2 bases at V and 5 bases at J, with 15 bases in the middle. The CDR3 region is CSARIVGRGTEAFF. The CDR3 DNA follows: TGCAGTGCTAGAATCGTGGGGCGCGGGACTGAAGCTTTCTTT.

This clonotype came up many times. This chain connects TRBV29-1 to TRBJ2-7, with a tentative D call TRBD1 (6 bases). This CDR3 has 12 amino acids. Per germline, CDR1 SQVTM and CDR2 ANQGSEA. Trimming cost V 5 bases and J 6 bases, with 14 bases left between them. CDR3 loop: CSVRRTGTEQYF. DNA of the CDR3: TGCAGCGTTAGAAGAACAGGGACCGAGCAGTACTTC.

A remark on this clonotype: A much larger clone sits a single nucleotide away, making a read error possible. The chain joins TRBV20-1 to TRBJ2-3, with 9 bases identical to TRBD1. Germline V lookup: CDR1 DFQATT, CDR2 SNEGSKA (reference sequence). The V and J ends lost 5 bases and 6 bases, in that order; junction bases with no gene match: 6. The CDR3 covers 13 residues. As DNA, the CDR3 is TGCAGTGCTTTGACAGGGGGACGGGATACGCAGTATTTT. It specifies CSALTGGRDTQYF.

This clonotype was observed at least ten times. The rearrangement links TRBV7-9 to TRBJ1-4; TRBD1 matches at 9 bases. There are 14 residues in the CDR3. Germline CDR1 is SEHNR and CDR2 is FQNEAQ (reference sequence). V shed 4 bases and J 7 bases; nucleotides not matched to a gene: 4. Written as DNA, the CDR3 is TGTGCCAGCAGCTCCAGGACAGGGGCTGAAAAACTGTTTTTT. Its translation is CASSSRTGAEKLFF.

In this sample, this clonotype turned up many times. The rearrangement uses TRBV20-1 and TRBJ2-3; a weak D match, TRBD1 (5 bases). The V end was cut by 6 bases, the J end by 5 bases, with 12 bases between. The germline CDR1 and CDR2 sequences are DFQATT and SNEGSKA (reference sequence). This CDR3 is built from 12 residues. CDR3 DNA sequence: TGCAGTGCGAAAGGGGTGCAAGATACGCAGTATTTT. It encodes CSAKGVQDTQYF.